The next 18 T cell receptor beta chains were all read from a single sample in a study of PD-1 blockade in classical Hodgkin lymphoma. Autologous stem cell transplantation was followed by relapse in every patient, and brentuximab vedotin exposure varied. The assay was immunoSEQ multiplex PCR, and TCRdb's table has in-frame clones only and misses some. The table has around 150,000 clones, nearly 80% seen once; the top ten hold roughly 9.8%. Specimen: peripheral blood mononuclear cells (PBMCs), collected before the second cycle of nivolumab. Every receptor here comes from a human donor with classical Hodgkin lymphoma.

This chain links TRBV23-1 with TRBJ2-1; 7 bases agree with TRBD1. TRBV23-1 is identified as an open reading frame with a role that is uncertain. The CDR3 has 17 residues. V was pared by 0 bases and J by 7 bases, with 12 bases of the junction left unmatched. The CDR3 sequence is CASSQSRARGNFNEQFF. CDR3 coding DNA: TGCGCCAGCAGTCAATCCCGGGCCAGGGGGAACTTTAATGAGCAGTTCTTC.

This chain connects TRBV7-2 to TRBJ1-4; TRBD1 matches 10 bases. Germline V CDR1 and CDR2: SGHTA, FQGNSA. After removal of 6 bases from V and 6 bases from J, the junction contained 7 bases not matched to a gene. The CDR3 has 15 residues. The CDR3 DNA sequence: TGTGCCAGCAGACTAACCGGGACAGGGGATGAAAAACTGTTTTTT. Amino acids: CASRLTGTGDEKLFF.

The chain has TRBV20-1 and TRBJ1-2, with D perhaps TRBD1 (5 bases). The germline V gene has CDR1 DFQATT and CDR2 SNEGSKA (reference sequence). V was trimmed by 3 bases and J by 14 bases, leaving 13 bases between them. The CDR3 loop spans 10 amino acids. Here the CDR3 DNA reads TGCAGTGCTAGGGGGCAGGGAGTAACCTTC. Protein: CSARGQGVTF.

There are a few counts of this clone. The chain uses TRBV28 and TRBJ1-2; D is ambiguous. The CDR3 extends over 14 amino acids. Trimming cost V 6 bases and J 4 bases, with 15 bases left between them. Per germline, CDR1 MDHEN and CDR2 SYDVKM. CDR3 DNA sequence: TGTGCCAGCAGCCGGGGTGGGCCTTTCTATGGCTACACCTTC. It codes for CASSRGGPFYGYTF.

V gene TRBV19 combines with J gene TRBJ2-1, with 7 bases that match TRBD2. Germline V gene sequence: CDR1 LNHDA, CDR2 SQIVND (reference sequence). The CDR3 is made up of 14 amino acids. The trim removed 5 bases at V and 4 bases at J, leaving 5 bases unmatched. The CDR3 DNA is TGTGCCAGTAGTGCCGGGACTACATACAATGAGCAGTTCTTC. It codes for CASSAGTTYNEQFF.

The rearrangement joins TRBV18 to TRBJ1-2; 9 bases fit TRBD1. The CDR3 runs to 16 residues. Losses at the gene ends were 2 bases for V and 2 bases for J; bases not matched to a gene: 6. Germline values: CDR1 KGHSH, CDR2 LQKENI. The CDR3 loop is CASSPANRGQNYGYTF. DNA of the CDR3: TGTGCCAGCTCACCAGCCAACAGGGGGCAGAACTATGGCTACACCTTC.

The rearrangement uses TRBV9 and TRBJ2-3; TRBD2 matches at 9 bases. The CDR3 runs 14 residues. The V gene's germline CDR1 is SGDLS and CDR2 YYNGEE. V was pared by 6 bases and J by 3 bases, with 5 bases of the junction left unmatched. The CDR3 DNA reads as TGTGCCAGCAACGACGCGGGGGGGACAGATACGCAGTATTTT. This sequence encodes CASNDAGGTDTQYF.

The J gene is TRBJ2-1, the V gene TRBV6-5; 11 nucleotides line up with TRBD2. CDR1 is MNHEY and CDR2 is SVGAGI in the germline V gene. This CDR3 region has 15 residues. The trim removed 6 bases at V and 1 base at J, leaving 2 bases unmatched. The CDR3 is CASRRTSGSYNEQFF. The CDR3 DNA is TGTGCCAGCAGACGGACTAGCGGGTCCTACAATGAGCAGTTCTTC.

The CDR3 loop is CASSEFYEQYF. In nucleotides, the CDR3 is TGTGCCAGCAGTGAATTTTACGAGCAGTACTTC. The rearrangement links TRBV25-1 to TRBJ2-7; the D is unclear. The CDR3 is 11 residues long. Germline CDR1 MGHDK, CDR2 SYGVNS. V lost 1 base and J lost 4, with 2 bases in between.

The chain combines TRBV10-3 with TRBJ2-2; 14 bases are a match to TRBD2. Trimming cost V 6 bases and J 7 bases; bases outside gene matches: 10. Germline-derived CDR1 and CDR2 are ENHRY and SYGVKD. This CDR3 is built from 17 residues. The chain's CDR3 is CAISVTSGGAEGGELFF. The CDR3 DNA reads TGTGCCATCAGCGTGACTAGCGGGGGGGCGGAAGGCGGGGAGCTGTTTTTT.

The chain uses TRBV10-3 and TRBJ1-2; D might be TRBD1 (5 bases). The germline CDR1 and CDR2 sequences are ENHRY and SYGVKD. V lost 3 bases, J lost 8 bases, and 10 bases lay in between. The CDR3 extends over 12 amino acids. The CDR3 reads CAISDGDGGYTF. The CDR3 DNA sequence: TGTGCCATCAGTGACGGGGACGGAGGCTACACCTTC.

This clone is a singleton in its sample. The rearrangement joins TRBV27 to TRBJ2-3; D perhaps matches TRBD1 (5 bases). V dropped 8 bases and J dropped 3 bases, with 18 bases sitting between them. CDR3 length equals 15 residues. Germline V gene sequence: CDR1 MNHEY, CDR2 SMNVEV (reference sequence). The CDR3 region has the DNA TGTGCCAGCGCTATCCAACAGGAAAGGACAGATACGCAGTATTTT. Its protein product is CASAIQQERTDTQYF.

Concerning this clone: This CDR3 is also generated by other DNA sequences in the sample. The chain employs TRBV6-6 and TRBJ2-1; 8 bases line up with TRBD1. V was clipped by 8 bases and J by 4 bases; unmatched bases: 10. The V gene's germline CDR1 is MNHNY and CDR2 SVGAGI (reference sequence). The CDR3 contains 15 residues. CDR3 residues: CASLGSGGAYNEQFF. The CDR3 nucleotides read TGTGCCAGCTTAGGTTCAGGGGGCGCGTACAATGAGCAGTTCTTC.

J is TRBJ1-2 and V is TRBV7-9; D remains ambiguous. The germline gives CDR1 SEHNR, CDR2 FQNEAQ (reference sequence). V lost 1 base, J lost 1 base, and 13 bases lay in between. This CDR3 is 16 amino acids long. CDR3 sequence: CASSLVSVEVNYGYTF. The CDR3 DNA reads as TGTGCCAGCAGCTTAGTTAGTGTAGAAGTTAACTATGGCTACACCTTC.

This clone is a singleton in its sample. This chain uses TRBV10-3 with TRBJ2-1, with D uncertain. Trimming pared 2 bases from V and 4 bases from J, leaving 6 bases between. The germline V gene encodes CDR1 ENHRY and CDR2 SYGVKD. The CDR3 spans 13 residues. The CDR3 nucleotides are TGTGCCATCAGTGAGAGGGATTACAATGAGCAGTTCTTC. This translates into CAISERDYNEQFF.

The chain recombines TRBV2 with TRBJ1-4; no reliable D call. V was pared by 7 bases and J by 0 bases, with 21 bases between. The CDR3 contains 18 residues. Germline CDR1 and CDR2: SNHLY and FYNNEI. CDR3 residues: CASTQTIGFTATNEKLFF. The CDR3, as DNA: TGTGCCAGCACCCAAACGATAGGGTTTACCGCAACTAATGAAAAACTGTTTTTT.

The chain couples TRBV27 to TRBJ2-1; 7 bases match TRBD1. Germline lookup yields CDR1 MNHEY and CDR2 SMNVEV (reference sequence). The CDR3 is 15 residues long. With V trimmed by 3 bases and J by 5 bases, 7 bases remained unmatched. The CDR3 here is CASSFPGDRNNEQFF. The CDR3 DNA follows: TGTGCCAGCAGTTTCCCCGGGGACAGAAACAATGAGCAGTTCTTC.

The J gene is TRBJ1-2, the V gene TRBV18; 7 bases map to TRBD1. The germline V gene encodes CDR1 KGHSH and CDR2 LQKENI. V gave up 2 bases and J gave up 7 bases; unmatched junction bases: 10. CDR3 length equals 15 residues. CDR3 sequence: CASSPSQGVASGYTF. DNA for the CDR3: TGTGCCAGCTCACCAAGTCAGGGGGTGGCCTCTGGCTACACCTTC.